Below, 30 T cell receptor beta chains from the same sample are listed, as sequenced in a study of blood T cell repertoires in COVID-19. TCRdb's table, derived via immunoSEQ multiplex PCR, lists solely in-frame clones and lacks some. The sample has about 190,000 clones, about 88% seen once. The specimen was peripheral blood. The source of these receptors is a woman in her forties who had recovered from COVID-19.

The chain joins TRBV5-1 to TRBJ1-4; D is possibly TRBD1 (6 bases). With 4 bases removed from V and 0 bases from J, the gap between germline ends came to 10 bases. This CDR3 contains 15 residues. From germline, CDR1 is SGHRS and CDR2 YFSETQ. The CDR3 DNA sequence: TGCGCCAGCAGCCCAACAGGGCCAACTAATGAAAAACTGTTTTTT. Its translation: CASSPTGPTNEKLFF.

This chain connects TRBV2 to TRBJ1-3; TRBD1 matches 8 bases. Germline lookup yields CDR1 SNHLY and CDR2 FYNNEI. With V trimmed by 6 bases and J by 3 bases, 4 bases remained unmatched. The CDR3 is made up of 14 amino acids. CDR3 nucleotide sequence: TGTGCCAGCAGGACGACAGGGGATGGAAACACCATATATTTT. Translation: CASRTTGDGNTIYF.

The V gene is TRBV25-1, the J gene TRBJ2-7, with 7 nucleotides matching TRBD1. The V gene end was trimmed by 2 bases and the J gene end by 4 bases; junction bases not matched to a gene: 5. CDR1 and CDR2 (germline): MGHDK, SYGVNS. CDR3 size: 14 residues. In DNA form, the CDR3 reads TGTGCCAGCAGTGAAGAGGGGGCTGTTTACGAGCAGTACTTC. Translating it yields CASSEEGAVYEQYF.

The rearrangement links TRBV5-4 to TRBJ2-5, with D perhaps TRBD1 (5 bases). V dropped 0 bases and J dropped 5 bases, with 11 bases sitting between them. Germline CDR1 and CDR2: SGHNT and YYREEE (reference sequence). This CDR3 spans 14 amino acids. The CDR3, as DNA: TGTGCCAGCAGCTTGGACTGGGGCGAGGAGACCCAGTACTTC. Encoded protein: CASSLDWGEETQYF.

The chain uses TRBV3-1 (or the pseudogene TRBV3-2) and TRBJ1-5, with D unclear. V lost 0 bases to trimming and J lost 5 bases, with 5 bases between them. The CDR3 totals 13 residues. The germline V gene has CDR1 LGHDT and CDR2 YNNKEL (reference sequence). The CDR3 DNA is TGTGCCAGCAGCCAAGATATCGATCAGCCCCAGCATTTT. This codes for CASSQDIDQPQHF.

J is TRBJ2-7 and V is TRBV6-5; TRBD2 agrees at 8 bases. CDR1 is MNHEY and CDR2 is SVGAGI in the germline V gene. The CDR3 has 13 residues. V shed 6 bases, J shed 3 bases, and the junction held 4 bases outside the gene matches. CDR3 loop: CASRLAVDYEQYF. The DNA for the CDR3 is TGTGCCAGCAGACTAGCGGTTGACTACGAGCAGTACTTC.

This clone is a singleton in its sample. J is TRBJ1-5 and V is TRBV28, with 9 bases aligning to TRBD1. The J segment lost 1 base and the V segment lost 6 bases, leaving 4 bases of the junction unmatched. CDR1 and CDR2 from the germline V gene are MDHEN and SYDVKM. This CDR3 has 15 amino acids. This CDR3 reads CASSPDRGSNQPQHF. DNA for the CDR3: TGTGCCAGCAGCCCGGACAGGGGAAGCAATCAGCCCCAGCATTTT.

The CDR3 sequence: CSVTGTHYGYTF. The CDR3 region has the DNA TGCAGCGTTACAGGGACCCACTATGGCTACACCTTC. The chain recombines TRBV29-1 with TRBJ1-2; a possible D gene is TRBD1 (6 bases). V lost 5 bases, J lost 3 bases, and 10 bases lay in between. Germline V gives CDR1 SQVTM, CDR2 ANQGSEA. The CDR3 covers 12 residues.

The chain uses TRBV7-2 and TRBJ1-3, with 7 positions matching TRBD1. After removal of 5 bases from V and 0 bases from J, the junction contained 4 bases not matched to a gene. Per the germline V gene, CDR1 is SGHTA and CDR2 is FQGNSA. The CDR3 covers 15 residues. The CDR3 loop reads CASSVRDSSGNTIYF. CDR3 bases: TGTGCCAGCAGCGTCCGGGACAGCTCTGGAAACACCATATATTTT.

The rearrangement uses TRBV12-3 or TRBV12-4 and TRBJ1-2, with D possibly matching TRBD1 (6 bases). V was pared by 6 bases and J by 8 bases, with 16 bases between. The CDR3 has 13 residues. CDR3 nucleotide sequence: TGTGCCAGCAGCTCAAACAGGGAAGTGGGCTACACCTTC. Translated, it gives CASSSNREVGYTF.

The chain is built from TRBV14 and TRBJ2-1; 7 bases match TRBD1. This CDR3 comprises 15 residues. Germline V gives CDR1 SGHDN, CDR2 FVKESK. Losses at the gene ends were 5 bases for V and 3 bases for J; bases not matched to a gene: 7. This CDR3 reads CASSLPGQIYNEQFF. The CDR3 coding sequence is TGTGCCAGCAGCTTACCGGGACAGATCTACAATGAGCAGTTCTTC.

The chain has TRBV6-2 or TRBV6-3 and TRBJ2-1; D gene uncertain. Germline V gene data show CDR1 as MNHEY and CDR2 as SVGEGT. V lost 5 bases and J lost 4, with 12 bases in between. The CDR3 contains 14 residues. CDR3 in amino acids: CASSVASPYNEQFF. The CDR3 DNA reads TGTGCCAGCAGTGTGGCTTCCCCGTACAATGAGCAGTTCTTC.

The genes are TRBV27 and TRBJ1-1; D call uncertain. CDR3 length: 13 residues. Per germline, CDR1 MNHEY and CDR2 SMNVEV (reference sequence). Trimming removed 6 bases at V and 4 bases at J, with 12 bases between. CDR3 sequence reads: CASSGLGGTEAFF. The CDR3 DNA is TGTGCCAGCAGCGGGTTAGGAGGCACTGAAGCTTTCTTT.

The genes are TRBV10-3 and TRBJ2-1, with 8 bases aligning to TRBD1. Germline values: CDR1 ENHRY, CDR2 SYGVKD. After removal of 7 bases from V and 9 bases from J, the junction contained 11 bases not matched to a gene. The CDR3 runs 14 residues. The CDR3 DNA reads TGTGCCATCACCAGCCGGACAGGGTCCGGTGAGCAGTTCTTC. This sequence encodes CAITSRTGSGEQFF.

Notes on this clone: Other DNA sequences in this specimen translate into the identical CDR3. V gene TRBV19 combines with J gene TRBJ2-3, with 8 bases aligning to TRBD1. Germline trimming cut 3 bases from V and 5 bases from J; bases unmatched to any gene: 4. The CDR3 consists of 14 residues. The germline CDR1 and CDR2 sequences are LNHDA and SQIVND (reference sequence). This CDR3 is CASSIQGAGDTQYF. In DNA, the CDR3 is TGTGCCAGTAGTATCCAGGGGGCGGGAGATACGCAGTATTTT.

The chain joins TRBV5-1 to TRBJ2-2; D call uncertain. Trimming left V 0 bases short and J 5 bases short, with 5 bases between. Germline-derived CDR1 and CDR2 are SGHRS and YFSETQ. CDR3 length: 13 residues. In DNA, the CDR3 is TGCGCCAGCAGCTTGGTCGGTACCGGGGAGCTGTTTTTT. Protein: CASSLVGTGELFF.

This sequence joins TRBV4-1 and TRBJ2-1, with unresolved D. The ends were cut back, 4 bases at V and 0 bases at J, with 16 bases in the middle. The germline gives CDR1 MGHRA, CDR2 YSYEKL. The CDR3 has 17 amino acids. CDR3 amino acids: CASSLEDAALSYNEQFF. Written as DNA, the CDR3 is TGCGCCAGCAGCCTAGAAGATGCGGCTCTCTCCTACAATGAGCAGTTCTTC.

In DNA form, the CDR3 reads TGTGCCAGCAGCCAGGCCCGGGGAGAAGCTGATACGCAGTATTTT. Translating it yields CASSQARGEADTQYF. V and J are TRBV3-1 (or the pseudogene TRBV3-2) and TRBJ2-3; TRBD2 is a possible D gene (5 bases). CDR3 length: 15 amino acids. The germline CDR1 and CDR2 sequences are LGHDT and YNNKEL (reference sequence). The V end was cut by 3 bases, the J end by 6 bases, with 16 bases between.

The CDR3 is CASSGFQGAGETQYF. In DNA, the CDR3 is TGTGCCAGCAGCGGATTTCAGGGGGCGGGAGAGACCCAGTACTTC. This chain uses TRBV5-5 with TRBJ2-5; 8 bases map to TRBD1. Germline-derived CDR1 and CDR2 are SGHKS and YYEKEE (reference sequence). The J segment lost 4 bases and the V segment lost 4 bases, leaving 9 bases of the junction unmatched. The CDR3 loop spans 15 amino acids.

The V call is TRBV15, the J call TRBJ2-1; D is unclear. V was trimmed by 0 bases and J by 4 bases, leaving 19 bases between them. The CDR3 has 18 residues. CDR1 LNHNV and CDR2 YYDKDF come from the germline V gene (reference sequence). CDR3 sequence: CATSRDPSAASQYNEQFF. The DNA of the CDR3 is TGTGCCACCAGCAGAGATCCCTCGGCGGCGAGTCAATACAATGAGCAGTTCTTC.

This rearrangement joins TRBV12-3 or TRBV12-4 to TRBJ2-5, with D possibly being TRBD1 (5 bases). The CDR3 has 13 residues. V lost 5 bases, J lost 5 bases, and 12 bases lay in between. The CDR3 DNA sequence: TGTGCCAGCAGTCCCGGACAATACGAGACCCAGTACTTC. Amino acid sequence: CASSPGQYETQYF.

The rearrangement joins TRBV5-4 to TRBJ2-3; 9 positions match TRBD2. V gave up 0 bases and J gave up 2 bases; unmatched junction bases: 4. The CDR3 covers 16 residues. Germline values: CDR1 SGHNT, CDR2 YYREEE (reference sequence). The CDR3 DNA is TGTGCCAGCAGCTTGGGACTAGCGGAAAACACAGATACGCAGTATTTT. It specifies CASSLGLAENTDTQYF.

In this sample, this clone turned up a few times. This chain joins TRBV7-9 and TRBJ1-6; 7 positions match TRBD1. J gave up 4 bases and V 9 bases, and 6 bases lay outside the gene matches. The CDR3 is 14 amino acids. CDR1 and CDR2 from the germline V gene are SEHNR and FQNEAQ (reference sequence). For the CDR3, the DNA is TGTGCCAGTCAACTGGGACAGTATAATTCACCCCTCCACTTT. Translated: CASQLGQYNSPLHF.

This sequence joins TRBV6-1 and TRBJ1-3; weak D call: TRBD1 (5 bases). CDR3 length equals 17 residues. Trimming removed 3 bases at V and 4 bases at J, with 19 bases between. The germline CDR1 and CDR2 sequences are MNHNS and SASEGT. CDR3 coding DNA: TGTGCCAGCAGTGAGGGGGGATGGGCAGGGTTAGGAAACACCATATATTTT. Translating gives CASSEGGWAGLGNTIYF.

The rearrangement uses TRBV11-2 and TRBJ2-2; a possible D gene is TRBD2 (5 bases). V was shortened by 1 base and J by 0 bases, with 9 bases between the two germline ends. CDR3 length: 16 amino acids. Germline V gives CDR1 SGHAT, CDR2 FQNNGV. The DNA of the CDR3 is TGTGCCAGCAGCTTAGCCTCACTAGCGAACACCGGGGAGCTGTTTTTT. This sequence encodes CASSLASLANTGELFF.

The V and J genes are TRBV5-4 and TRBJ2-1; 10 bases match TRBD1. Germline loops: CDR1 SGHNT, CDR2 YYREEE (reference sequence). The CDR3 covers 12 residues. The junction had 6 bases not matched to a gene; V was cut back by 4 bases and J by 14 bases. CDR3 sequence: CASSQTGTGEFF. CDR3 nucleotide sequence: TGTGCCAGCAGCCAAACCGGGACAGGGGAGTTCTTC.

The chain is built from TRBV4-3 and TRBJ2-3; 12 bases map to TRBD2. Germline CDR1 and CDR2: LGHNA and YSLEER. CDR3 length equals 16 residues. With V trimmed by 4 bases and J by 2 bases, 4 bases remained unmatched. Written as DNA, the CDR3 is TGCGCCAGCAGCCTCGGACTAGCGGGGTACACAGATACGCAGTATTTT. As protein: CASSLGLAGYTDTQYF.

J is TRBJ2-1 and V is TRBV14, with D possibly matching TRBD1 (5 bases). CDR1 and CDR2 (germline): SGHDN, FVKESK. CDR3 length: 17 residues. V shed 4 bases and J shed 3 bases, with 19 bases lying between them. The CDR3 region is CASSRRQSSTVYNEQFF. CDR3 bases: TGTGCCAGCAGCCGTAGACAGTCCTCTACAGTCTACAATGAGCAGTTCTTC.

The V and J genes are TRBV24-1 and TRBJ2-7; possible D gene TRBD1, 6 bases. V was cut by 1 base and J by 1 base, with 13 bases left in between. The germline gives CDR1 KGHDR, CDR2 SFDVKD. CDR3 length: 16 residues. Here the CDR3 reads CATSDLNTGRSYEQYF. The CDR3 DNA reads as TGTGCCACCAGTGATTTAAATACAGGGCGGTCCTACGAGCAGTACTTC.

This clone occurred a few times. V is TRBV11-2 and J is TRBJ2-7; 10 bases agree with TRBD2. With 5 bases clipped from V and 0 bases from J, the junction kept 4 bases outside the gene matches. Germline CDR1 SGHAT, CDR2 FQNNGV. The CDR3 sequence is 15 residues long. Here the CDR3 reads CASSRGLANSYEQYF. For the CDR3, the DNA is TGTGCCAGCAGCCGGGGACTAGCGAACTCCTACGAGCAGTACTTC.